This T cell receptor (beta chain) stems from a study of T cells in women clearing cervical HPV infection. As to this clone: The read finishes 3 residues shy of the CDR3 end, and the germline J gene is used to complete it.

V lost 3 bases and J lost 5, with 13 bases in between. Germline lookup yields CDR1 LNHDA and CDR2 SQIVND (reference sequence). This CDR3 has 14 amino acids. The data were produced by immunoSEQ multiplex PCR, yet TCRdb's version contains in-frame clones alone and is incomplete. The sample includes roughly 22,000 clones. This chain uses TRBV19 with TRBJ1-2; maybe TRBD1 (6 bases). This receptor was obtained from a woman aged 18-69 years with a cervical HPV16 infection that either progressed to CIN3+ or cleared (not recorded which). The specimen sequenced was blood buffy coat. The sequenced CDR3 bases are TGTGCCAGTAGTATCGGGACAAATCTATATGGC. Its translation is CASSIGTNLYG. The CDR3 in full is CASSIGTNLYGYTF.